The clone carrying this T cell receptor (beta chain) was seen a handful of times. The antigen remains undetermined. The sample belongs to a study of T cells in narcolepsy. The CDR3 covers 14 residues. CDR1 GTSNPN and CDR2 SVGIG come from the germline V gene (reference sequence). Trimming removed 0 bases at V and 3 bases at J, with 9 bases between. General study results and limits: Autoreactive HCRT-specific and TRIB2-specific clonotypes were marked in same-patient CSF-versus-blood CD4+ comparisons. Autoreactive clonotypes reportedly recurred in blood of same and different patients, not controls.

The repertoire was sequenced with immunoSEQ multiplex PCR; TCRdb's copy has only in-frame clones and lacks some. Of approximately 25,000 clones in the sample, more than 75% were seen once. The receptor comes from a human donor with narcolepsy. The chain carries TRBV30 and TRBJ2-1; D perhaps matches TRBD2 (6 bases). The material sequenced was CD45RA- memory CD4+ T cells from PBMCs. The CDR3 here is CAWSVKDYYNEQFF. The CDR3 coding sequence is TGTGCCTGGAGTGTAAAGGACTACTACAATGAGCAGTTCTTC. Filled out from reference TRBV30 and TRBJ2-1, the complete variable domain reads SQTIHQWPATLVQPVGSPLSLECTVEGTSNPNLYWYRQAAGRGLQLLFYSVGIGQISSEVPQNLSASRPQDRQFILSSKKLLLSDSGFYLCAWSVKDYYNEQFFGPGTRLTVL.